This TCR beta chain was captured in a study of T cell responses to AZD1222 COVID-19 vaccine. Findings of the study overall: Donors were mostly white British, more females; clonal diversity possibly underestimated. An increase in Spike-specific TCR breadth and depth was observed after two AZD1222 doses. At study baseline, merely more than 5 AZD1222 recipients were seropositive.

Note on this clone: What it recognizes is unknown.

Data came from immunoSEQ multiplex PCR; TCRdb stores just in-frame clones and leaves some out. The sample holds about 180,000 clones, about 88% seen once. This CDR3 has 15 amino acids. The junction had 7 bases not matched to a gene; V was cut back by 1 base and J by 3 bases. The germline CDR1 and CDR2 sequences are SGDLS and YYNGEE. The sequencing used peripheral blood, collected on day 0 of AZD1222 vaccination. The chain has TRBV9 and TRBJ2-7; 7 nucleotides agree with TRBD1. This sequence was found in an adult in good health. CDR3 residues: CASSVSPGQSYEQYF. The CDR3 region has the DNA TGTGCCAGCAGCGTATCACCGGGACAGAGCTACGAGCAGTACTTC.